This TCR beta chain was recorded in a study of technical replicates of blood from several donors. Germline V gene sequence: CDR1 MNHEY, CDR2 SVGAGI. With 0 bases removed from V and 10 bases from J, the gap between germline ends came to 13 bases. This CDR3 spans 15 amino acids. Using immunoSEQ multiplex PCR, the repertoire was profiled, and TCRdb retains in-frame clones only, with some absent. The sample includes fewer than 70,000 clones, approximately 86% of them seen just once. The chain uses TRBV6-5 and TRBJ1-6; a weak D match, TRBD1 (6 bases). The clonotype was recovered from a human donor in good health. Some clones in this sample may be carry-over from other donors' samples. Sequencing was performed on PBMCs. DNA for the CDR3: TGTGCCAGCAGTTACTCCGAGGGGGTAGGATCACCCCTCCACTTT. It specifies CASSYSEGVGSPLHF.